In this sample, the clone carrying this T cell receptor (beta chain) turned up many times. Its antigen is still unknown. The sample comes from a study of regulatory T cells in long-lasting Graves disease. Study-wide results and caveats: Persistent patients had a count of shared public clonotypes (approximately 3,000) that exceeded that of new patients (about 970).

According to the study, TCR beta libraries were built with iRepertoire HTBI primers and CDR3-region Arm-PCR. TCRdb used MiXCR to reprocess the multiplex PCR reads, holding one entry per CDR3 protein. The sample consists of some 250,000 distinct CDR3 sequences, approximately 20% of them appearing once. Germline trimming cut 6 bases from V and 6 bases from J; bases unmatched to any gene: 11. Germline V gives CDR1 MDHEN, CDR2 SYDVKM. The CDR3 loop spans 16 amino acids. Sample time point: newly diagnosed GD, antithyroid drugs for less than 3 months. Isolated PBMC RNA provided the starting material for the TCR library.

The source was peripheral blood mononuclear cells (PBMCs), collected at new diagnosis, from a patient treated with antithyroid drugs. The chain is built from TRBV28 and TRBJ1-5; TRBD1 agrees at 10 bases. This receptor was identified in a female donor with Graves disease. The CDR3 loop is CASSKPGQGNIQPQHF. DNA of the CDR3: TGTGCCAGCAGCAAACCGGGACAGGGGAATATTCAGCCCCAGCATTTT.